The 26 T cell receptor beta chains below come from one sample, sequenced in a study of blood T cell repertoires in COVID-19. The assay was immunoSEQ multiplex PCR, and TCRdb's table has in-frame clones only and misses some. Found here are fewer than 200,000 clones, around 76% of them singletons; the top ten hold roughly 8.6%. The sample was peripheral blood. These TCRs come from a woman aged 45-60 years with active or convalescent COVID-19.

The V call is TRBV6-2 or TRBV6-3, the J call TRBJ1-6; TRBD1 aligns across 8 bases. The V and J ends lost 7 bases and 5 bases, in that order; junction bases with no gene match: 10. This CDR3 has 16 residues. CDR1 is MNHEY, CDR2 SVGEGT, per germline. The CDR3: CASTPGQGDDNSPLHF. The CDR3 DNA is TGTGCCAGCACCCCAGGACAGGGTGATGATAATTCACCCCTCCACTTT.

This chain uses TRBV27 with TRBJ1-2, with D maybe TRBD1 (6 bases). CDR3 size: 15 residues. Trimming removed 0 bases at V and 0 bases at J, with 8 bases between. Germline V lookup: CDR1 MNHEY, CDR2 SMNVEV (reference sequence). CDR3 nucleotide sequence: TGTGCCAGCAGTTTATCTAAGGGGGCTAACTATGGCTACACCTTC. As protein: CASSLSKGANYGYTF.

V gene TRBV7-2 combines with J gene TRBJ1-2; D may be TRBD1 (5 bases). This CDR3 is built from 15 residues. V shed 4 bases and J shed 2 bases, with 14 bases lying between them. In germline, CDR1 is SGHTA, CDR2 FQGNSA. The CDR3 DNA reads TGTGCCAGCAGCTCCCCGACAGTTGCCAACTATGGCTACACCTTC. Translation: CASSSPTVANYGYTF.

The chain combines TRBV4-3 with TRBJ2-2; 9 nucleotides line up with TRBD1. The germline gives CDR1 LGHNA, CDR2 YSLEER. V was clipped by 4 bases and J by 5 bases; unmatched bases: 14. This CDR3 comprises 18 residues. Written as DNA, the CDR3 is TGCGCCAGCAGCCCGCGGACTCCGGGACAGGGATGGACCGGGGAGCTGTTTTTT. Its protein is CASSPRTPGQGWTGELFF.

The V call is TRBV27, the J call TRBJ2-3, with TRBD1 as a possible D gene (5 bases). Germline CDR1 is MNHEY and CDR2 is SMNVEV (reference sequence). Trimming pared 2 bases from V and 0 bases from J, leaving 9 bases between. The CDR3 length is 15 residues. Here the CDR3 DNA reads TGTGCCAGCAGTTTACAGGGTTTGAGCACAGATACGCAGTATTTT. Protein sequence: CASSLQGLSTDTQYF.

This chain joins TRBV7-2 and TRBJ2-5; 14 nucleotides align to TRBD2. V dropped 5 bases and J dropped 4; count of bases not matched to a gene: 6. The germline CDR1 and CDR2 sequences are SGHTA and FQGNSA. The CDR3 is 16 residues long. DNA of the CDR3: TGTGCCAGCAGCCCACGACTAGCGGGGGGGCCAGAGACCCAGTACTTC. Protein product: CASSPRLAGGPETQYF.

This chain joins TRBV10-3 and TRBJ1-1; 10 nucleotides agree with TRBD1. The germline V gene encodes CDR1 ENHRY and CDR2 SYGVKD. Trimming took 4 bases from V and 1 from J; bases not matched to a gene: 6. The CDR3 totals 16 residues. CDR3 region: CAISAGQGHGNTEAFF. In DNA, the CDR3 is TGTGCCATCAGTGCGGGACAGGGGCACGGGAACACTGAAGCTTTCTTT.

The rearrangement joins TRBV4-3 to TRBJ2-5; D is possibly TRBD2 (6 bases). The germline V gene has CDR1 LGHNA and CDR2 YSLEER. V gave up 4 bases and J gave up 4 bases, with 13 bases separating them. The CDR3 is 14 amino acids. The CDR3 DNA sequence: TGCGCCAGCAGCCCCAACCCGGGAGTAGAGACCCAGTACTTC. Translated, it gives CASSPNPGVETQYF.

The CDR3 protein is CASSQTGAGYGYTF. The CDR3 nucleotides are TGTGCCAGCAGCCAAACAGGGGCCGGCTATGGCTACACCTTC. The chain has TRBV3-1 (or the pseudogene TRBV3-2) and TRBJ1-2; TRBD1 matches at 7 bases. From germline, CDR1 is LGHDT and CDR2 YNNKEL (reference sequence). V was pared by 2 bases and J by 4 bases, with 4 bases of the junction left unmatched. The CDR3 covers 14 residues.

The chain carries TRBV28 and TRBJ2-7; D call uncertain. The CDR3 runs to 13 residues. V was shortened by 6 bases and J by 0 bases, with 9 bases between the two germline ends. Germline-derived CDR1 and CDR2 are MDHEN and SYDVKM. This CDR3 reads CASRKTSSYEQYF. The CDR3 nucleotides are TGTGCCAGCAGGAAGACAAGCTCCTACGAGCAGTACTTC.

The chain couples TRBV4-2 to TRBJ1-4; 8 bases line up with TRBD1. The junction had 4 bases not matched to a gene; V was cut back by 0 bases and J by 4 bases. The CDR3 loop spans 16 amino acids. The germline gives CDR1 LGHNA, CDR2 YNFKEQ. As DNA, the CDR3 is TGTGCCAGCAGCCAAGACACACAGGGGGGTAATGAAAAACTGTTTTTT. The encoded protein is CASSQDTQGGNEKLFF.

This clone has a handful of counts. The chain employs TRBV28 and TRBJ1-5; 10 bases match TRBD1. This CDR3 has 15 amino acids. CDR1 is MDHEN and CDR2 is SYDVKM in the germline V gene. The V and J ends lost 4 bases and 8 bases, in that order; junction bases with no gene match: 8. The CDR3 loop is CASSSPGTGVEPQHF. Written as DNA, the CDR3 is TGTGCCAGCAGTTCCCCCGGGACAGGGGTTGAGCCCCAGCATTTT.

J is TRBJ2-3 and V is TRBV7-9; D might be TRBD2 (5 bases). Germline V CDR1 and CDR2: SEHNR, FQNEAQ (reference sequence). The length of the CDR3 is 17 residues. The V end was cut by 5 bases, the J end by 0 bases, with 18 bases between. The DNA of the CDR3 is TGTGCCAGCAGCCCTCGGAGCGCAGCGGCTAGCACAGATACGCAGTATTTT. Protein: CASSPRSAAASTDTQYF.

V is TRBV7-9 and J is TRBJ2-2, with 8 bases that match TRBD2. Losses at the gene ends were 3 bases for V and 4 bases for J; bases not matched to a gene: 7. The V gene's germline CDR1 is SEHNR and CDR2 FQNEAQ (reference sequence). The CDR3 extends over 16 amino acids. This chain's CDR3 is CASSFSGRDFTGELFF. CDR3 sequence (DNA): TGTGCCAGCAGCTTCTCCGGGAGGGATTTCACCGGGGAGCTGTTTTTT.

The chain uses TRBV18 and TRBJ1-4; the match to TRBD1 covers 8 bases. Germline lookup yields CDR1 KGHSH and CDR2 LQKENI. This CDR3 contains 14 residues. Trimming took 4 bases from V and 6 from J; bases not matched to a gene: 4. Written as DNA, the CDR3 is TGTGCCAGCTCACTGGACAGGGACCATGAAAAACTGTTTTTT. Amino acids: CASSLDRDHEKLFF. Complete variable domain (other parts from reference TRBV18 and TRBJ1-4): NAGVMQNPRHLVRRRGQEARLRCSPMKGHSHVYWYRQLPEEGLKFMVYLQKENIIDESGMPKERFSAEFPKEGPSILRIQQVVRGDSAAYFCASSLDRDHEKLFFGSGTQLSVL.

V is TRBV9 and J is TRBJ1-1; a possible D gene is TRBD1 (5 bases). V dropped 4 bases and J dropped 8 bases, with 12 bases sitting between them. Germline V gives CDR1 SGDLS, CDR2 YYNGEE. The CDR3 runs 12 residues. The CDR3 DNA is TGTGCCAGCAGCCCGGGAGGGGAAGAAGCTTTCTTT. Translated: CASSPGGEEAFF.

The J gene is TRBJ1-1, the V gene TRBV29-1; 7 bases line up with TRBD1. This CDR3 spans 12 amino acids. Trimming cost V 7 bases and J 6 bases; bases outside gene matches: 8. Germline CDR1 is SQVTM and CDR2 is ANQGSEA. CDR3 in DNA: TGCAGCGGGGCCTCTGACAGGGCTGAAGCTTTCTTT. Translation: CSGASDRAEAFF.

The V and J genes are TRBV27 and TRBJ2-3; D unresolved. V was pared by 4 bases and J by 2 bases, with 4 bases between. The CDR3 is made up of 12 amino acids. Germline CDR1 and CDR2: MNHEY and SMNVEV (reference sequence). The CDR3 sequence: CASSSYTDTQYF. In DNA form, the CDR3 reads TGTGCCAGCAGTTCGTACACAGATACGCAGTATTTT.

The chain is built from TRBV14 and TRBJ1-1; a possible D gene is TRBD1 (6 bases). The germline V gene has CDR1 SGHDN and CDR2 FVKESK. This CDR3 is 13 amino acids long. Trimming pared 3 bases from V and 7 bases from J, leaving 12 bases between. CDR3 sequence (DNA): TGTGCCAGCAGCCACCTACAGGGAAATGAAGCTTTCTTT. Translated, it gives CASSHLQGNEAFF.

The chain recombines TRBV2 with TRBJ1-1; D is possibly TRBD1 (5 bases). In germline, CDR1 is SNHLY, CDR2 FYNNEI. V was trimmed by 6 bases and J by 4 bases, leaving 18 bases between them. The CDR3 spans 15 residues. The CDR3: CASSDQIREGTEAFF. The CDR3 DNA reads as TGTGCCAGCAGCGATCAGATCAGGGAGGGCACTGAAGCTTTCTTT.

This clone has just a few counts. This chain uses TRBV5-4 with TRBJ1-2; D is unclear. Deletions cut 0 bases from V and 4 bases from J, with 10 bases between. The CDR3 has 14 residues. Germline values: CDR1 SGHNT, CDR2 YYREEE (reference sequence). The CDR3 bases are TGTGCCAGCAGCTTGGATCCAGATTCCTATGGCTACACCTTC. Translating it yields CASSLDPDSYGYTF.

This clone showed up just once. This chain links TRBV3-1 (or the pseudogene TRBV3-2) with TRBJ2-4; the D gene is possibly TRBD1 (6 bases). This CDR3 is built from 17 residues. CDR1 is LGHDT, CDR2 YNNKEL, per germline (reference sequence). V was cut by 0 bases and J by 5 bases, with 17 bases left in between. The CDR3 bases are TGTGCCAGCAGCCAAGATGGTGGCAGGGGTAAGGAAAACATTCAGTACTTC. This translates into CASSQDGGRGKENIQYF.

The table lists this clone with a count of one. The chain employs TRBV11-2 and TRBJ1-2; 7 bases are shared with TRBD1. This CDR3 has 13 residues. Germline V CDR1 and CDR2: SGHAT, FQNNGV. V lost 5 bases and J lost 6; bases outside the gene matches: 6. The CDR3 region has the DNA TGTGCCAGCAGCGCTGGGGACAGAAATGGCTACACCTTC. This gives the protein CASSAGDRNGYTF.

The CDR3 coding sequence is TGTGCCAGCAGCTTAGAGGCGGGGGTCGGAGATACGCAGTATTTT. Translated: CASSLEAGVGDTQYF. The gene calls are TRBV7-2 and TRBJ2-3; 7 bases map to TRBD2. The V and J ends lost 1 base and 5 bases, in that order; junction bases with no gene match: 6. This CDR3 is 15 amino acids long. The V gene's germline CDR1 is SGHTA and CDR2 FQGNSA.

The count of this clone is one. The gene calls are TRBV6-5 and TRBJ2-2, with D uncertain. The CDR3 has 16 amino acids. V dropped 2 bases and J dropped 0 bases, with 10 bases sitting between them. Germline V gene data show CDR1 as MNHEY and CDR2 as SVGAGI. The DNA for the CDR3 is TGTGCCAGCAGTTACCGTCCTAAACCGAACACCGGGGAGCTGTTTTTT. Amino acid sequence: CASSYRPKPNTGELFF.

The chain has TRBV11-3 and TRBJ2-7; D perhaps matches TRBD2 (6 bases). Trimming took 5 bases from V and 6 from J, leaving 17 bases between them. Germline V CDR1 and CDR2: SGHNT, YENEEA. CDR3 length equals 14 residues. CDR3 nucleotide sequence: TGTGCCAGCAGCCCCCGCACGGGGGTAGGCGAGCAGTACTTC. It is translated as CASSPRTGVGEQYF.